Below are 10 T cell receptor beta chains sequenced from a single sample in a study of control samples from healthy donors and cancer patients (dated by TCRdb to between 2020 and 2021). Libraries came from the immunoSEQ multiplex PCR assay. TCRdb holds this immuneACCESS table with in-frame rearrangements only. Some clones are missing; in checked studies, unresolved V genes explain under half, and the rest has no known cause. For this sample there are around 110,000 clones; 70% to 90% appear just once. The ten largest clones represent under 2.5% of the sample. Source material: blood. Source of these receptors: a woman aged 70 to 79 in good health.

This clone is a singleton in its sample. The V gene is TRBV10-3, the J gene TRBJ1-4; D is unresolved. Germline loops: CDR1 ENHRY, CDR2 SYGVKD. The CDR3 has 14 amino acids. V lost 5 bases, J lost 7 bases, and 14 bases lay in between. Here the CDR3 reads CAISPNGPGEKLFF. The CDR3, as DNA: TGTGCCATCAGTCCAAATGGTCCGGGTGAAAAACTGTTTTTT.

The genes are TRBV10-3 and TRBJ2-5; 11 bases fit TRBD2. Germline lookup yields CDR1 ENHRY and CDR2 SYGVKD. V lost 4 bases to trimming and J lost 4 bases; unmatched junction nucleotides: 8. The length of the CDR3 is 16 residues. The CDR3 loop reads CAISGQLAGAGETQYF. The CDR3 DNA follows: TGTGCCATCAGTGGCCAACTAGCGGGGGCCGGAGAGACCCAGTACTTC.

The chain employs TRBV7-3 and TRBJ2-5, with D maybe TRBD2 (6 bases). Germline CDR1 reads SGHTA; CDR2 reads FQGTGA. The CDR3 length is 15 residues. V lost 5 bases and J lost 5, with 18 bases in between. CDR3 residues: CASSQNGDRGETQYF. CDR3 nucleotides: TGTGCCAGCAGCCAAAACGGAGACCGGGGGGAGACCCAGTACTTC.

The chain recombines TRBV25-1 with TRBJ1-2; D is undetermined. Germline assignment: CDR1 MGHDK and CDR2 SYGVNS. V was shortened by 4 bases and J by 6 bases, with 6 bases between the two germline ends. CDR3 length: 11 amino acids. Here the CDR3 DNA reads TGTGCCAGCAGTGCCGGGCATGGCTACACCTTC. Translated: CASSAGHGYTF.

The chain combines TRBV6-5 with TRBJ1-5; D unclear. From germline, CDR1 is MNHEY and CDR2 SVGAGI. The CDR3 spans 13 residues. V was pared by 5 bases and J by 4 bases, with 9 bases between. The CDR3 spells CASSREGNQPQHF. The CDR3 DNA reads TGTGCCAGCAGTCGCGAGGGTAATCAGCCCCAGCATTTT.

The genes are TRBV19 and TRBJ2-7; TRBD1 agrees at 7 bases. The CDR3 covers 14 residues. CDR1 is LNHDA, CDR2 SQIVND, per germline (reference sequence). J gave up 0 bases and V 4 bases, and 3 bases lay outside the gene matches. The CDR3 sequence: CASSTRDSSYEQYF. In DNA, the CDR3 is TGTGCCAGTAGTACCAGGGACAGCTCCTACGAGCAGTACTTC.

The chain recombines TRBV7-8 with TRBJ1-5; D is possibly TRBD1 (5 bases). V shed 2 bases and J shed 4 bases, with 12 bases lying between them. Germline CDR1 reads SGHVS; CDR2 reads FQNEAQ. This CDR3 region has 15 residues. The CDR3 loop is CASSLSRVGNQPQHF. The CDR3 region has the DNA TGTGCCAGCAGCTTAAGCAGGGTTGGAAATCAGCCCCAGCATTTT.

The V gene is TRBV5-4, the J gene TRBJ2-2, with D unresolved. This CDR3 contains 15 residues. V lost 2 bases to trimming and J lost 0 bases, with 8 bases between them. Germline CDR1 SGHNT, CDR2 YYREEE (reference sequence). CDR3 bases: TGTGCCAGCAGCTTTTCCGCCGCGAACACCGGGGAGCTGTTTTTT. The encoded protein is CASSFSAANTGELFF.

This clone was recorded once. V and J are TRBV7-2 and TRBJ1-3; D remains unclear. Germline V gives CDR1 SGHTA, CDR2 FQGNSA. Trimming stripped 1 base from V and 4 bases from J, with 11 bases between. The CDR3 runs to 15 residues. CDR3 sequence reads: CASSLDRALGNTIYF. CDR3 DNA sequence: TGTGCCAGCAGCTTAGATCGGGCGCTCGGAAACACCATATATTTT. The full variable domain, rest sourced from reference TRBV7-2 and TRBJ1-3, is GAGVSQSPSNKVTEKGKDVELRCDPISGHTALYWYRQSLGQGLEFLIYFQGNSAPDKSGLPSDRFSAERTGGSVSTLTIQRTQQEDSAVYLCASSLDRALGNTIYFGEGSWLTVV.

The genes are TRBV11-2 and TRBJ1-1, with unresolved D. This CDR3 comprises 13 residues. V lost 5 bases, J lost 3 bases, and 10 bases lay in between. Germline values: CDR1 SGHAT, CDR2 FQNNGV. CDR3 sequence reads: CASSLIVDTEAFF. For the CDR3, the DNA is TGTGCCAGCAGCCTCATCGTGGACACTGAAGCTTTCTTT.